The rows below give T cell receptor beta chains drawn from one sample of a study of cytomegalovirus exposure and HLA in healthy donors. Sequencing used immunoSEQ multiplex PCR; TCRdb keeps in-frame clones, though not all of them. The table shows around 150,000 clones, with roughly four fifths occurring only once. Input material: PBMCs. Every receptor here comes from a man younger than 30 in good health and CMV-seronegative. CDR3s leave out the opening cysteine and the closing phenylalanine or tryptophan.

CDR3 protein: ASSRAWPDKREVPNEQF
V gene: TRBV7-9

CDR3 protein: ASSEVGRTEAF
V gene: TRBV10-2

CDR3 protein: ASSWTSGIDEQF
V gene: TRBV5-1

CDR3 protein: ASSQDEEGRKPYGYT
V gene: TRBV4-3

CDR3 protein: ASSYSLGALLEQY
V gene: TRBV6-5

CDR3 protein: ASSIGGGAIYEQY
V gene: TRBV19

CDR3 protein: ASTARFFGEQY
V gene: TRBV28

CDR3 protein: ASSFGRETQY
V gene: TRBV7-9

CDR3 protein: ASSEGTSAPYEQY
V gene: TRBV9

CDR3 protein: ASSIVGGRTTYEQY
V gene: TRBV19

CDR3 protein: ASSLGGFYNSPLH
V gene: TRBV27

CDR3 protein: AWSVTGGGFGTIY
V gene: TRBV30

CDR3 protein: ASRLAGGKNTQY
V gene: TRBV5-4

CDR3 protein: ASSRQEANEQF
V gene: TRBV6-6

CDR3 protein: SVEGGSGGYT
V gene: TRBV29-1

CDR3 protein: ASSPGGTSGTDTQY
V gene: TRBV5-4

CDR3 protein: ASKDSNTEAF
V gene: TRBV6-5

CDR3 protein: ASSLAARANEKLF
V gene: TRBV7-2